A single sample is the source of the 18 T cell receptor beta chains below, sequenced in a study of T cell changes during pregnancy in multiple sclerosis. Profiling relied on immunoSEQ multiplex PCR, and the TCRdb table lists in-frame clones only, not all of them. This sample has fewer than 60,000 clones, with about 90% found just once. This specimen consisted of CD4+ T cells from peripheral blood mononuclear cells, obtained after pregnancy. The receptors were gathered from a female donor with multiple sclerosis, enrolled in a pregnancy study.

The chain uses TRBV7-2 and TRBJ1-2, with 11 bases matching TRBD1. Trimming took 3 bases from V and 7 from J; bases not matched to a gene: 7. The CDR3 runs 15 residues. Germline V CDR1 and CDR2: SGHTA, FQGNSA. The CDR3 bases are TGTGCCAGCAGCTTCCGGGGACAGGGGGTCGGTGGCTACACCTTC. Residues: CASSFRGQGVGGYTF. The full variable domain, its missing parts supplied by reference TRBV7-2 and TRBJ1-2, is GAGVSQSPSNKVTEKGKDVELRCDPISGHTALYWYRQSLGQGLEFLIYFQGNSAPDKSGLPSDRFSAERTGGSVSTLTIQRTQQEDSAVYLCASSFRGQGVGGYTFGSGTRLTVV.

The CDR3 DNA reads TGTGCCAGCAGCGTAGGCGGGACTAGCGGGGGGCAGCGTAAAGAGACCCAGTACTTC. Protein: CASSVGGTSGGQRKETQYF. V gene TRBV9 combines with J gene TRBJ2-5; 15 positions agree with TRBD2. The CDR3 runs 19 residues. Germline V gene lookup returns CDR1 SGDLS and CDR2 YYNGEE. V trimming: 0 bases; J trimming: 3 bases; junction bases outside the gene matches: 9.

The chain carries TRBV10-3 and TRBJ2-2, with D tentatively TRBD1 (5 bases). The CDR3 has 15 residues. The V gene lost 3 bases and the J gene lost 6 bases, with 14 bases spanning the gap. Per the germline V gene, CDR1 is ENHRY and CDR2 is SYGVKD. The CDR3 bases are TGTGCCATCAGTGAAGATGGGGCAGTGGCCGGGGAGCTGTTTTTT. Amino acid sequence: CAISEDGAVAGELFF.

The chain links TRBV5-1 to TRBJ1-2; 12 bases are shared with TRBD1. The germline V gene has CDR1 SGHRS and CDR2 YFSETQ. Trimming took 0 bases from V and 4 from J; bases not matched to a gene: 13. The CDR3 extends over 19 amino acids. The CDR3 coding sequence is TGCGCCAGCAGCTTGGTAACCATCCGGGACAGGGGGCTAGGCTATGGCTACACCTTC. This encodes CASSLVTIRDRGLGYGYTF.

This rearrangement joins TRBV5-1 to TRBJ1-1, with 7 bases identical to TRBD1. Germline CDR1 and CDR2: SGHRS and YFSETQ. Germline trimming cut 3 bases from V and 0 bases from J; bases unmatched to any gene: 5. There are 15 residues in the CDR3. The CDR3 here is CASSSAGGMNTEAFF. In DNA form, the CDR3 reads TGCGCCAGCAGCTCGGCAGGGGGGATGAACACTGAAGCTTTCTTT.

For the CDR3, the DNA is TGTGCCAGCAGGGGTTCGACAGGGAGAAACACCATATATTTT. Its translation: CASRGSTGRNTIYF. This chain connects TRBV2 to TRBJ1-3; 7 bases agree with TRBD1. J was trimmed by 5 bases and V by 6 bases; bases with no gene match: 7. Germline loops: CDR1 SNHLY, CDR2 FYNNEI. This CDR3 is 14 amino acids long. Supplemented by reference TRBV2 and TRBJ1-3, the full variable domain reads EPEVTQTPSHQVTQMGQEVILRCVPISNHLYFYWYRQILGQKVEFLVSFYNNEISEKSEIFDDQFSVERPDGSNFTLKIRSTKLEDSAMYFCASRGSTGRNTIYFGEGSWLTVV.

V is TRBV7-9 and J is TRBJ1-6, with 9 bases aligning to TRBD1. The trim removed 5 bases at V and 8 bases at J, leaving 7 bases unmatched. The CDR3 is 15 residues long. CDR1 is SEHNR, CDR2 FQNEAQ, per germline (reference sequence). Here the CDR3 reads CASSRRTGEDSPLHF. CDR3 nucleotide sequence: TGTGCCAGCAGCCGACGGACAGGGGAGGATTCACCCCTCCACTTT.

The J gene is TRBJ1-2, the V gene TRBV10-2; TRBD1 matches at 8 bases. In germline, CDR1 is WSHSY, CDR2 SAAADI. Trimming at V came to 7 bases and at J to 8 bases, leaving 9 bases not matched to a gene. CDR3 length: 13 residues. The CDR3 here is CASKRTTGDGYTF. CDR3 coding DNA: TGCGCCAGCAAGAGAACGACAGGGGACGGCTACACCTTC.

The CDR3: CASSQTGSSGNTIYF. CDR3 nucleotide sequence: TGCGCCAGCAGCCAAACAGGGAGCTCTGGAAACACCATATATTTT. J is TRBJ1-3 and V is TRBV4-1, with D possibly being TRBD1 (6 bases). V lost 2 bases, J lost 0 bases, and 8 bases lay in between. Germline CDR1 reads MGHRA; CDR2 reads YSYEKL. The CDR3 runs 15 residues.

The chain employs TRBV2 and TRBJ2-2, with a tentative D call TRBD2 (5 bases). V dropped 2 bases and J dropped 0 bases, with 16 bases sitting between them. The CDR3 consists of 18 residues. Looked up from germline, CDR1 is SNHLY and CDR2 is FYNNEI. In DNA form, the CDR3 reads TGTGCCAGCAGTGAAATTTACTCGGGGAACGCGAACACCGGGGAGCTGTTTTTT. This encodes CASSEIYSGNANTGELFF.

The chain has TRBV7-8 and TRBJ2-1; 7 nucleotides match TRBD1. Germline V CDR1 and CDR2: SGHVS, FQNEAQ. V shed 5 bases and J 0 bases; nucleotides not matched to a gene: 13. The CDR3 contains 18 residues. CDR3: CASSRVGQPALSYNEQFF. The CDR3 DNA reads TGTGCCAGCAGCAGAGTGGGACAGCCTGCTCTCTCCTACAATGAGCAGTTCTTC. Full variable domain (outside the CDR3, taken from reference TRBV7-8 and TRBJ2-1): GAGVSQSPRYKVAKRGQDVALRCDPISGHVSLFWYQQALGQGPEFLTYFQNEAQLDKSGLPSDRFFAERPEGSVSTLKIQRTQQEDSAVYLCASSRVGQPALSYNEQFFGPGTRLTVL.

The rearrangement uses TRBV6-1 and TRBJ2-5; 7 positions match TRBD2. Germline V lookup: CDR1 MNHNS, CDR2 SASEGT. The CDR3 sequence is 15 residues long. Trimming cost V 5 bases and J 4 bases; bases outside gene matches: 10. This CDR3 is CASSPPSWGGETQYF. CDR3 nucleotides: TGTGCCAGCAGTCCACCCTCGTGGGGGGGAGAGACCCAGTACTTC.

The chain carries TRBV4-3 and TRBJ2-1; TRBD1 matches 10 bases. Per germline, CDR1 LGHNA and CDR2 YSLEER. Trimming cost V 2 bases and J 7 bases; bases outside gene matches: 8. The length of the CDR3 is 16 residues. CDR3 DNA sequence: TGCGCCAGCAGCCAATCGGGACAGGGGAGGGGTAATGAGCAGTTCTTC. Translation: CASSQSGQGRGNEQFF.

A single count supports this clone. The chain employs TRBV7-2 and TRBJ2-5; TRBD1 matches at 10 bases. The CDR3 covers 14 residues. Per the germline V gene, CDR1 is SGHTA and CDR2 is FQGNSA. The ends lost 5 bases at V and 11 bases at J; junction bases unmatched: 11. CDR3 coding DNA: TGTGCCAGCAGCCCTAAGACAGGGGGCTTAATTCAGTACTTC. Residues: CASSPKTGGLIQYF. Variable domain in full (rest from reference TRBV7-2 and TRBJ2-5): GAGVSQSPSNKVTEKGKDVELRCDPISGHTALYWYRQSLGQGLEFLIYFQGNSAPDKSGLPSDRFSAERTGGSVSTLTIQRTQQEDSAVYLCASSPKTGGLIQYFGPGTRLLVL.

This chain connects TRBV27 to TRBJ2-5; 9 bases line up with TRBD2. The CDR3 runs to 17 residues. Germline CDR1 is MNHEY and CDR2 is SMNVEV (reference sequence). The V segment lost 0 bases and the J segment 5 bases; nucleotides outside the gene matches: 10. The CDR3: CASSLSGGGEFGETQYF. As DNA, the CDR3 is TGTGCCAGCAGTTTATCGGGCGGGGGGGAGTTTGGGGAGACCCAGTACTTC.

V is TRBV9 and J is TRBJ2-5, with 7 bases lining up with TRBD1. CDR1 and CDR2 from the germline V gene are SGDLS and YYNGEE. The ends lost 4 bases at V and 4 bases at J; junction bases unmatched: 10. The CDR3 has 15 residues. CDR3: CASSFRTGARETQYF. The DNA of the CDR3 is TGTGCCAGCAGCTTCAGAACAGGGGCTCGAGAGACCCAGTACTTC. Looking up the rest from reference TRBV9 and TRBJ2-5 gives the full variable domain: DSGVTQTPKHLITATGQRVTLRCSPRSGDLSVYWYQQSLDQGLQFLIQYYNGEERAKGNILERFSAQQFPDLHSELNLSSLELGDSALYFCASSFRTGARETQYFGPGTRLLVL.

The V call is TRBV7-9, the J call TRBJ2-7, with TRBD1 matching over 7 bases. Trimming at V came to 6 bases and at J to 0 bases, leaving 11 bases not matched to a gene. CDR1 SEHNR and CDR2 FQNEAQ come from the germline V gene (reference sequence). The CDR3 covers 16 residues. The CDR3 is CASSSTGFPVSYEQYF. For the CDR3, the DNA is TGTGCCAGCAGTTCGACAGGGTTCCCCGTCTCCTACGAGCAGTACTTC.

This chain joins TRBV6-6 and TRBJ1-5, with 10 nucleotides matching TRBD1. J lost 4 bases, V lost 4 bases, and 7 bases had no gene match. CDR1 MNHNY and CDR2 SVGAGI come from the germline V gene (reference sequence). The CDR3 contains 16 residues. For the CDR3, the DNA is TGTGCCAGCAGTTGGCGACAGGGGGCAGGGAATCAGCCCCAGCATTTT. Protein sequence: CASSWRQGAGNQPQHF.